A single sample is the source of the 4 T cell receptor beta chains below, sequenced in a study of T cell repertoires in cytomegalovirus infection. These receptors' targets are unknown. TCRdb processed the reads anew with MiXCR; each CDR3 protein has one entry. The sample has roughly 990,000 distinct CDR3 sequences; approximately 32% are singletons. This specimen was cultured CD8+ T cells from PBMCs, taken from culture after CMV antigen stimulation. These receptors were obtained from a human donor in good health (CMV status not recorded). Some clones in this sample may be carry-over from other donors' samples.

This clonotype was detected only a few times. The CDR3 DNA sequence: TGTGCCAGCATCCCGCCGGGGGTCGGGCCGTATTTT. Translated: CASIPPGVGPYF. V and J are TRBV7-9 and TRBJ2-3; TRBD2 might be the D (6 bases). The germline gives CDR1 SEHNR, CDR2 FQNEAQ (reference sequence). Trimming pared 7 bases from V and 14 bases from J, leaving 19 bases between. This CDR3 is built from 12 residues.

The CDR3 DNA sequence: TGTGCCAGCAGTTACTCTGGGACCCTGAACACTGAAGCTTTCTTT. Protein sequence: CASSYSGTLNTEAFF. The chain uses TRBV6-5 and TRBJ1-1, with a possible D match to TRBD1 (5 bases). This CDR3 contains 15 residues. Germline assignment: CDR1 MNHEY and CDR2 SVGAGI. Trimming cost V 0 bases and J 0 bases, with 8 bases left between them.

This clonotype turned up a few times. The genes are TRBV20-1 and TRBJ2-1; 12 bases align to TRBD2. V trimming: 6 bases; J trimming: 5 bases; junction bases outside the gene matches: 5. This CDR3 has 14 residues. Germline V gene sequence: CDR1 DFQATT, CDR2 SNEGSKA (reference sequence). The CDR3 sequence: CSAGLAGRDNEQFF. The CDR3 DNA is TGCAGTGCCGGACTAGCGGGGCGAGACAATGAGCAGTTCTTC.

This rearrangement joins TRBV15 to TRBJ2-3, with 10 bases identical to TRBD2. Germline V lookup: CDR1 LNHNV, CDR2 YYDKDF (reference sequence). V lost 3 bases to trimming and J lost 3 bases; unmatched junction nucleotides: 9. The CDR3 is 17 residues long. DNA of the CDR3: TGTGCCACCAGCAGCTTTACTAGCGGGGCGACTACAGATACGCAGTATTTT. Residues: CATSSFTSGATTDTQYF.